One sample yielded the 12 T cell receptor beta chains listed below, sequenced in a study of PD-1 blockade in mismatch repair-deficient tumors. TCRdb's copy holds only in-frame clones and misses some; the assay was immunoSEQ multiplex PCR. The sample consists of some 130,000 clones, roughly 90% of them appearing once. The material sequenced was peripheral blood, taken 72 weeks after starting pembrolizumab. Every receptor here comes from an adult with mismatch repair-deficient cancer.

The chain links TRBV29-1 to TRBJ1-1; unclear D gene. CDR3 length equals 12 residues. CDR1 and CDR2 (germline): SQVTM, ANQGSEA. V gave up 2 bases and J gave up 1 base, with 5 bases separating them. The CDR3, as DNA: TGCAGCGTTGAACACGGGAACACTGAAGCTTTCTTT. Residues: CSVEHGNTEAFF.

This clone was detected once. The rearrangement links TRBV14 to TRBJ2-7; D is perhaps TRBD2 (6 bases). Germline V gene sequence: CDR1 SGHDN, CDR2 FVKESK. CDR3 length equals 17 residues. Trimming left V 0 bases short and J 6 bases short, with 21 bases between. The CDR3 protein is CASSQEPTRTLGGEQYF. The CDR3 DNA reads TGTGCCAGCAGCCAAGAGCCCACTAGGACCCTCGGGGGCGAGCAGTACTTC.

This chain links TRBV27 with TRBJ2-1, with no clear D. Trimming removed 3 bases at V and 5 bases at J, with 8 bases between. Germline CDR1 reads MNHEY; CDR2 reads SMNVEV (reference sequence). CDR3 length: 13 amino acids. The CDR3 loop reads CASSLFRDNEQFF. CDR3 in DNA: TGTGCCAGCAGTTTGTTCCGGGACAATGAGCAGTTCTTC.

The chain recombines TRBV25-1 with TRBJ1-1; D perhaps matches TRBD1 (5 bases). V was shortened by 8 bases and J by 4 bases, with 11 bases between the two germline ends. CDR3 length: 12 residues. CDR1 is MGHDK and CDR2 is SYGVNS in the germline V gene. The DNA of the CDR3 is TGTGCCAGCCGTACTGGGGGCACTGAAGCTTTCTTT. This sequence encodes CASRTGGTEAFF.

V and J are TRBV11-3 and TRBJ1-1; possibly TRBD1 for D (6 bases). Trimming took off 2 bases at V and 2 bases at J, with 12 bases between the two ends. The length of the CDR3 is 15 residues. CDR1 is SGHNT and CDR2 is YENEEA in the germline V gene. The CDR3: CASSLNRVRNTEAFF. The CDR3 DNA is TGTGCCAGCAGCTTAAACAGGGTTAGAAACACTGAAGCTTTCTTT.

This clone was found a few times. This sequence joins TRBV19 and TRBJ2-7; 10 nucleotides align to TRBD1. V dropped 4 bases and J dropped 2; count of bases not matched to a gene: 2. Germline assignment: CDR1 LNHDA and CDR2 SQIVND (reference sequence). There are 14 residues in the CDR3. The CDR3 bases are TGTGCCAGTAGTAAGGGACAGGGGACCTACGAGCAGTACTTC. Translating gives CASSKGQGTYEQYF.

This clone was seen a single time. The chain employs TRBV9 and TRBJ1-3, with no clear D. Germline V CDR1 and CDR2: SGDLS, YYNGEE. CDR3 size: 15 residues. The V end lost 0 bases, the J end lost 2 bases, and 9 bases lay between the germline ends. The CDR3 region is CASSVVGSTGNTIYF. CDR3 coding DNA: TGTGCCAGCAGCGTAGTAGGGAGTACTGGAAACACCATATATTTT.

The CDR3 bases are TGTGCCAGCAGCTTAGCTGGGAGCCCCTACGAGCAGTACTTC. It is translated as CASSLAGSPYEQYF. The chain links TRBV7-9 to TRBJ2-7; D is possibly TRBD2 (5 bases). Germline assignment: CDR1 SEHNR and CDR2 FQNEAQ (reference sequence). The CDR3 has 14 amino acids. V was shortened by 0 bases and J by 2 bases, with 8 bases between the two germline ends.

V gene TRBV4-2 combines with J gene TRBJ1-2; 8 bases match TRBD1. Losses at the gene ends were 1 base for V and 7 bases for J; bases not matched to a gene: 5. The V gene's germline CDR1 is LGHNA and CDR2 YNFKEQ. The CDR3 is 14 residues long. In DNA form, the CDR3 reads TGTGCCAGCAGCCAAGCTTCAGGGGGCTCTGGCTACACCTTC. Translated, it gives CASSQASGGSGYTF.

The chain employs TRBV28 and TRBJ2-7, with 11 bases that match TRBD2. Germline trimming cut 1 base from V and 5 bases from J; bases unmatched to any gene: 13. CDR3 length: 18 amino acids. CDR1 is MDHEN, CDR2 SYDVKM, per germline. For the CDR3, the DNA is TGTGCCAGCAGTTTATCGGCTAGCGGGAGGTCCCTCCTGGACGAGCAGTACTTC. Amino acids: CASSLSASGRSLLDEQYF.

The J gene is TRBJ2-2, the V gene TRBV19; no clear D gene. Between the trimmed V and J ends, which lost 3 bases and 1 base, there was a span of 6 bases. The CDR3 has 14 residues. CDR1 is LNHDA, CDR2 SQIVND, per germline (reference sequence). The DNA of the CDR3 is TGTGCCAGTAGTATTCAGCGGAACACCGGGGAGCTGTTTTTT. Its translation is CASSIQRNTGELFF.

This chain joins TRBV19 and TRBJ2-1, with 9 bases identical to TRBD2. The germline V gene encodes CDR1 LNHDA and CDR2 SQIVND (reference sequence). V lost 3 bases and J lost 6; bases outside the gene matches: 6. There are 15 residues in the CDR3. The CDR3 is CASSIGTSRTNEQFF. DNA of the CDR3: TGTGCCAGTAGTATCGGGACTAGCCGAACCAATGAGCAGTTCTTC.